This TCR beta chain was sequenced during a study of T cell changes during pregnancy in multiple sclerosis. The V segment lost 6 bases and the J segment 4 bases; nucleotides outside the gene matches: 5. The CDR3 covers 14 residues. Germline CDR1 is SGHTA and CDR2 is FQGTGA. Using immunoSEQ multiplex PCR, the repertoire was profiled, and TCRdb retains in-frame clones only, with some absent. The sample lists 45,000 or so clones, more than 85% occurring once. This sequence joins TRBV7-3 and TRBJ1-2; TRBD1 agrees at 10 bases. The sample was CD8+ T cells from peripheral blood mononuclear cells, taken after pregnancy. This receptor was identified in a female donor with multiple sclerosis, enrolled in a pregnancy study. This chain's CDR3 is CASSSGQGTYGYTF. CDR3 DNA: TGTGCCAGCAGTTCGGGACAGGGGACCTATGGCTACACCTTC.